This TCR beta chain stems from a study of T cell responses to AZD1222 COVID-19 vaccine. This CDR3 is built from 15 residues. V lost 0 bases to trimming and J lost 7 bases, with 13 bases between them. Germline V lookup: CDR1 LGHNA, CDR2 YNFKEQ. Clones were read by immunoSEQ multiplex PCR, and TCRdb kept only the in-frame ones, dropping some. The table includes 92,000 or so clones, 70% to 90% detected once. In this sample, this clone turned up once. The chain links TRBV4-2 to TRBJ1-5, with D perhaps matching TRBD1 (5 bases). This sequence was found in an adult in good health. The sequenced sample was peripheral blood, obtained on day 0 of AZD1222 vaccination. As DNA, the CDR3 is TGTGCCAGCAGCCAAGATCACCAGGGTGGCCAGCCCCAGCATTTT. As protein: CASSQDHQGGQPQHF.